A selection of T cell receptor beta chains follows, all from one sample in a study of response to subunit inactivated influenza vaccine. TCRdb used MiXCR to reprocess the RT-PCR reads, holding one entry per CDR3 protein. Of a few hundred thousand distinct CDR3 sequences in the sample, approximately 14% were seen once. The source material was PBMCs from blood, sampled less than 13 days after vaccination. These receptors were collected from a man aged 50-59 years who received an inactivated influenza vaccine. Each CDR3 is given with its conserved first and last residue. The D gene is left open where the match is weak. Clone size is stated in some rows and not others, as once, few, many or a class when expanded.

>NA|TRBJ1-3|TRBV5-1|TRBD1
TGCGCCAGCAGCGCAGGACAGGGGACTTCTGGAAACACCATATATTTT
CASSAGQGTSGNTIYF
>few|TRBJ1-1|TRBV7-9|NA
TGTGCCAGCAGATCTGGACTGGGGAACACTGAAGCTTTCTTT
CASRSGLGNTEAFF
>NA|TRBJ2-1|TRBV7-8|NA
TGTGCCAGCCTGGAAGGACCTCTAAATGAGCAGTTCTTC
CASLEGPLNEQFF
>many|TRBJ1-4|TRBV6-1|NA
TGTGCCAGCAGTCGATACGGGGTTAATGAAAAACTGTTTTTT
CASSRYGVNEKLFF
>NA|TRBJ2-3|TRBV5-1|NA
TGCGCCAGCAGCTTGGAGGGCCGACAAGATACGCAGTATTTT
CASSLEGRQDTQYF
>NA|TRBJ2-7|TRBV20-1|TRBD1
TGCAGTGCTAGTAGCAGGGACAGTTTCTTCTACGAGCAGTACTTC
CSASSRDSFFYEQYF
>NA|TRBJ2-2|TRBV4-2|TRBD1
TGTGCCAGCACCCCGAGTGGGACAGCGAACACCGGGGAGCTGTTTTTT
CASTPSGTANTGELFF
>few|TRBJ2-3|TRBV5-6|NA
TGTGCCAGCAGCTTGAACGGGTTTAATAGCGCAGATACGCAGTATTTT
CASSLNGFNSADTQYF
>few|TRBJ1-2|TRBV4-3|NA
TGCGCCAGCAGCCAAGATCGTGGAGGGGGCTATGGCTACACCTTC
CASSQDRGGGYGYTF
>few|TRBJ2-2|TRBV7-8|TRBD2
TGTGCCAGCAACCCTGCGCCTAGCGGGGGGCAGAACACCGGGGAGCTGTTTTTT
CASNPAPSGGQNTGELFF
>NA|TRBJ2-7|TRBV6-1|NA
TGTGCCACCAGGGAAAGGACAGTCTCCTACGAGCAGTACTTC
CATRERTVSYEQYF
>NA|TRBJ2-5|TRBV11-2|TRBD1
TGTGCCAGCAGCTTAGTGGGACAGTCTCAAGAGACCCAGTACTTC
CASSLVGQSQETQYF
>few|TRBJ2-2|TRBV30|NA
TGTGCCTGTTTCTTAGGGAGTACCGGGGAGCTGTTTTTT
CACFLGSTGELFF
>NA|TRBJ2-1|TRBV30|TRBD2
TGTGCCTGGAGTTATCCCGGGACTAGCGGGAGGTATAACAATGAGCAGTTCTTC
CAWSYPGTSGRYNNEQFF
>few|TRBJ2-1|TRBV24-1|NA
TGTGCCACCAGTGATCCCGGGTATACAGATGTAAATGAGCAGTTCTTC
CATSDPGYTDVNEQFF
>many|TRBJ2-4|TRBV12-3/TRBV12-4|NA
TGTGCCAGCAGTCAGACAGGCCGGGGAAACATTCAGTACTTC
CASSQTGRGNIQYF